Listed below are T cell receptor beta chains from one sample, sequenced in a study of control samples from healthy donors and cancer patients. Sequencing was performed with immunoSEQ multiplex PCR; in TCRdb, only in-frame clones are kept and a portion is missing. The table shows approximately 90,000 clones, with 84% occurring only once. Specimen: PBMCs. These receptors were taken from a man aged 65 to 79 with lung cancer. Each CDR3 is given with its conserved first and last residue. A D gene is named only where the DNA matches it firmly. Part of the rows lack a size; the others show once, few, many or a class for expanded clones.

abundance,j_gene,v_gene,d_gene,CDR3aa,CDR3nt
-,TRBJ1-5,TRBV3-1/TRBV3-2,TRBD1,CASSQGTGGGQPQHF,TGTGCCAGCAGCCAAGGGACAGGGGGCGGTCAGCCCCAGCATTTT
-,TRBJ2-7,TRBV19,-,CASSGSDNSYEQYF,TGTGCCAGTAGTGGCTCGGACAACTCCTACGAGCAGTACTTC
-,TRBJ1-4,TRBV7-9,-,CASSWGGTNEKLFF,TGTGCCAGCAGTTGGGGAGGGACTAATGAAAAACTGTTTTTT
-,TRBJ1-6,TRBV30,TRBD1,CAWRGQGVGSPLHF,TGTGCCTGGAGAGGACAGGGGGTTGGATCACCCCTCCACTTT
once,TRBJ2-5,TRBV18,-,CASSLGLQETQYF,TGTGCCAGCTCCCTTGGCTTACAAGAGACCCAGTACTTC
-,TRBJ2-7,TRBV5-6,-,CASSPPGTMRGEQYF,TGTGCCAGCAGTCCCCCAGGGACAATGAGAGGCGAGCAGTACTTC
-,TRBJ1-5,TRBV5-6,-,CASSLAGNSRGQPQHF,TGTGCCAGCAGCTTGGCGGGGAATAGTAGGGGCCAGCCCCAGCATTTT
once,TRBJ1-1,TRBV5-1,-,CASSSTARGRDTEAFF,TGCGCCAGCAGCTCAACGGCGCGGGGGCGCGACACTGAAGCTTTCTTT
once,TRBJ1-4,TRBV29-1,-,CSVQPSTNEKLFF,TGCAGCGTCCAGCCTTCAACTAATGAAAAACTGTTTTTT
once,TRBJ2-5,TRBV14,TRBD1,CASSHWTGVSETQYF,TGTGCCAGCAGCCACTGGACAGGGGTTAGTGAGACCCAGTACTTC